A single sample gave rise to the 12 T cell receptor beta chains below, sequenced in a study of blood T cell repertoires in COVID-19. Sequenced by immunoSEQ multiplex PCR; TCRdb stores in-frame clones only, minus some. The sample holds 250,000 to 300,000 clones; about nine tenths are singletons and the top ten take around 16%. The specimen sequenced was PBMCs or T cells enriched from blood (not recorded which). These receptors were taken from a young man who had recovered from COVID-19.

The V and J genes are TRBV5-1 and TRBJ1-2; unclear D gene. From germline, CDR1 is SGHRS and CDR2 YFSETQ. CDR3 length equals 12 residues. Trimming left V 4 bases short and J 4 bases short, with 8 bases between. The CDR3 reads CASSVDGYGYTF. CDR3 bases: TGCGCCAGCAGCGTGGACGGCTATGGCTACACCTTC.

The count of this clone is one. The rearrangement uses TRBV5-1 and TRBJ1-6; D possibly corresponds to TRBD1 (6 bases). The CDR3 is made up of 16 amino acids. Per germline, CDR1 SGHRS and CDR2 YFSETQ. V lost 0 bases and J 9 bases, leaving 16 bases between the germline ends. CDR3 nucleotides: TGCGCCAGCAGCTTGGGACCTACAGGGCTAGGTTCACCCCTCCACTTT. It encodes CASSLGPTGLGSPLHF. Drawing the rest from reference TRBV5-1 and TRBJ1-6, the complete variable domain is KAGVTQTPRYLIKTRGQQVTLSCSPISGHRSVSWYQQTPGQGLQFLFEYFSETQRNKGNFPGRFSGRQFSNSRSEMNVSTLELGDSALYLCASSLGPTGLGSPLHFGNGTRLTVT.

This chain connects TRBV3-1 (or the pseudogene TRBV3-2) to TRBJ1-4; TRBD1 matches at 10 bases. CDR1 LGHDT and CDR2 YNNKEL come from the germline V gene (reference sequence). The length of the CDR3 is 17 residues. V shed 4 bases and J 3 bases; nucleotides not matched to a gene: 8. CDR3 sequence reads: CASSLGTGALPNEKLFF. In DNA form, the CDR3 reads TGTGCCAGCAGCCTAGGGACAGGGGCGCTTCCTAATGAAAAACTGTTTTTT.

This sequence joins TRBV18 and TRBJ1-5; no clear D. The V gene lost 3 bases and the J gene lost 9 bases, with 12 bases spanning the gap. Germline loops: CDR1 KGHSH, CDR2 LQKENI. The CDR3 covers 13 residues. CDR3 region: CASSPTSEGPQHF. CDR3 bases: TGTGCCAGCTCACCGACCTCGGAGGGGCCCCAGCATTTT.

The chain recombines TRBV6-5 with TRBJ2-7; 8 bases match TRBD2. Germline V gene sequence: CDR1 MNHEY, CDR2 SVGAGI. This CDR3 contains 13 residues. J was trimmed by 0 bases and V by 9 bases; bases with no gene match: 4. The CDR3 DNA follows: TGTGCCAGTACGGCGGGGGGCTCCTACGAGCAGTACTTC. Its translation: CASTAGGSYEQYF.

This clone has more than one count but fewer than ten. The DNA of the CDR3 is TGTGCCAGCAGCTTAGCGCGGGACAGGGTGGCTAACTATGGCTACACCTTC. Protein sequence: CASSLARDRVANYGYTF. J is TRBJ1-2 and V is TRBV7-8, with 9 bases aligning to TRBD1. The J segment lost 0 bases and the V segment lost 0 bases, leaving 5 bases of the junction unmatched. This CDR3 is 17 amino acids long. Germline-derived CDR1 and CDR2 are SGHVS and FQNEAQ.

This chain connects TRBV7-9 to TRBJ2-7; 8 nucleotides match TRBD1. This CDR3 is built from 13 residues. Germline lookup yields CDR1 SEHNR and CDR2 FQNEAQ (reference sequence). The V segment lost 3 bases and the J segment 6 bases; nucleotides outside the gene matches: 4. The CDR3: CASSFPTGAEQYF. The CDR3 DNA follows: TGTGCCAGCAGCTTTCCGACAGGGGCCGAGCAGTACTTC. The full variable domain, with the rest looked up from reference TRBV7-9 and TRBJ2-7, is DTGVSQNPRHKITKRGQNVTFRCDPISEHNRLYWYRQTLGQGPEFLTYFQNEAQLEKSRLLSDRFSAERPKGSFSTLEIQRTEQGDSAMYLCASSFPTGAEQYFGPGTRLTVT.

The genes are TRBV4-2 and TRBJ2-5, with TRBD2 matching over 10 bases. This CDR3 region has 19 residues. In germline, CDR1 is LGHNA, CDR2 YNFKEQ. The trim removed 1 base at V and 5 bases at J, leaving 16 bases unmatched. CDR3 amino acids: CASSQGLASGGGSGETQYF. In nucleotides, the CDR3 is TGTGCCAGCAGCCAAGGTTTGGCTAGCGGGGGAGGTTCAGGGGAGACCCAGTACTTC.

The genes are TRBV11-2 and TRBJ2-3; 16 bases agree with TRBD2. The CDR3 loop spans 19 amino acids. V gave up 6 bases and J gave up 2 bases; unmatched junction bases: 11. In germline, CDR1 is SGHAT, CDR2 FQNNGV. CDR3 in amino acids: CASRRSGTSGRGPTDTQYF. For the CDR3, the DNA is TGTGCCAGCAGGCGCTCCGGGACTAGCGGGAGGGGGCCCACAGATACGCAGTATTTT.

The V and J genes are TRBV7-9 and TRBJ1-5, with D maybe TRBD1 (6 bases). With 1 base removed from V and 0 bases from J, the gap between germline ends came to 13 bases. The CDR3 has 17 amino acids. The germline V gene has CDR1 SEHNR and CDR2 FQNEAQ (reference sequence). In DNA form, the CDR3 reads TGTGCCAGCAGCTTAGGCACCGGACAGCTTAGCAATCAGCCCCAGCATTTT. Its protein is CASSLGTGQLSNQPQHF.

This clone was found a few times. The genes are TRBV28 and TRBJ1-5; TRBD1 is a possible D gene (5 bases). The CDR3 length is 14 residues. The germline V and J ends were trimmed by 6 bases and 0 bases, with 9 bases remaining between them. CDR1 and CDR2 (germline): MDHEN, SYDVKM. The CDR3 loop is CASSRQFSNQPQHF. CDR3 DNA sequence: TGTGCCAGCAGCCGACAGTTTAGCAATCAGCCCCAGCATTTT.

This clone was counted between two and nine times. The genes are TRBV11-2 and TRBJ1-5; 7 bases are a match to TRBD1. V shed 0 bases, J shed 11 bases, and the junction held 4 bases outside the gene matches. The CDR3 covers 13 residues. Germline values: CDR1 SGHAT, CDR2 FQNNGV. The CDR3 DNA sequence: TGTGCCAGCAGCTTAGATCGGGGACAGTCCCAGCATTTT. The encoded protein is CASSLDRGQSQHF.